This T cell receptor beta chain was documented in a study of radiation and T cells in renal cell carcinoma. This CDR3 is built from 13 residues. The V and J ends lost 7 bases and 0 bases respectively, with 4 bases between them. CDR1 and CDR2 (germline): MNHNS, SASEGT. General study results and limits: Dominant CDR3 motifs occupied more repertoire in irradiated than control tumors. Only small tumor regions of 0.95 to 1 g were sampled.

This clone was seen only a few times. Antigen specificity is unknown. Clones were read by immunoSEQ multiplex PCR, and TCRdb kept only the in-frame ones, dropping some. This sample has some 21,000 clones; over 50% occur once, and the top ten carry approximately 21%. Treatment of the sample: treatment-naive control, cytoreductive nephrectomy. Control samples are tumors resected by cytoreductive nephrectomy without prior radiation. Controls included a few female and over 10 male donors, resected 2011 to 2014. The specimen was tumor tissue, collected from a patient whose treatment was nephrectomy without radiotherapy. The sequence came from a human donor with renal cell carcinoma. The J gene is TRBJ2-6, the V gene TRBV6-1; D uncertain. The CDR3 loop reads CASMSSGANVLTF. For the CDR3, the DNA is TGTGCCAGCATGAGCTCTGGGGCCAACGTCCTGACTTTC.